This is a list of T cell receptor beta chains from one sample in a study of blood T cell repertoires in COVID-19. Data came from immunoSEQ multiplex PCR; TCRdb stores just in-frame clones and leaves some out. In the table there are 25,000 to 35,000 clones, around nine tenths of which are singletons. Sequences were obtained from peripheral blood. Source of these receptors: a man in his 70s with active COVID-19. CDR3s include the opening cysteine and the closing phenylalanine or tryptophan. Each record gives: clone size, D gene, V gene, J gene, CDR3 protein, CDR3 DNA. A D gene is named only where the DNA matches it firmly. Where a row states a size, it is once, few, many or the class of an expanded clone; other rows omit it.

>NA|NA|TRBV5-6|TRBJ1-2
CASSLGQLYGYTF
TGTGCCAGCAGCTTGGGACAGCTCTATGGCTACACCTTC
>NA|NA|TRBV6-5|TRBJ2-3
CASSYDAGSSTDTQYF
TGTGCCAGCAGTTACGACGCAGGGTCCAGTACAGATACGCAGTATTTT
>NA|NA|TRBV2|TRBJ1-5
CASSETGGNQPQHF
TGTGCCAGCAGTGAGACAGGCGGCAATCAGCCCCAGCATTTT
>NA|NA|TRBV12-5|TRBJ2-1
CASGQQWSSYNEQFF
TGTGCTAGTGGCCAACAATGGAGCTCCTACAATGAGCAGTTCTTC
>NA|NA|TRBV7-6|TRBJ1-2
CASSSEPQGLVYGYTF
TGTGCCAGCAGCTCAGAGCCTCAGGGGCTGGTCTATGGCTACACCTTC
>NA|NA|TRBV20-1|TRBJ2-7
CSARVTGDSVF
TGCAGTGCTAGAGTGACGGGGGATAGCGTCTTC
>few|TRBD2|TRBV25-1|TRBJ2-2
CASSELGIREGTGELFF
TGTGCCAGCAGTGAATTGGGGATTAGGGAGGGCACCGGGGAGCTGTTTTTT
>NA|NA|TRBV5-1|TRBJ2-7
CASSISGVQGEQYF
TGCGCCAGCAGCATCTCAGGGGTTCAAGGGGAGCAGTACTTC
>NA|NA|TRBV24-1|TRBJ2-3
CATSDRLGRVGETDTQYF
TGTGCCACCAGTGATCGTCTGGGTCGGGTAGGTGAAACAGATACGCAGTATTTT
>once|TRBD1|TRBV4-3|TRBJ1-3
CASSPGTGGGNTIYF
TGCGCCAGCAGCCCCGGGACAGGGGGAGGAAACACCATATATTTT
>NA|TRBD2|TRBV30|TRBJ2-3
CAYGTSGGSDTQYF
TGTGCATACGGGACTAGCGGGGGGTCAGATACGCAGTATTTT
>NA|TRBD1|TRBV12-3/TRBV12-4|TRBJ1-2
CASSSSTGVGYTF
TGTGCCAGCAGTTCTTCAACAGGGGTCGGCTACACCTTC
>NA|NA|TRBV7-9|TRBJ1-1
CASEQGWGTEAFF
TGTGCCAGTGAACAGGGATGGGGGACTGAAGCTTTCTTT
>NA|NA|TRBV1|TRBJ1-5
CTSPGTGGQPQHF
TGCACCAGCCCCGGGACAGGGGGACAGCCCCAGCATTTT
>NA|NA|TRBV7-2|TRBJ2-5
CASSSTTGGTQYF
TGTGCCAGCAGCTCTACCACCGGGGGGACCCAGTACTTC
>NA|NA|TRBV5-4|TRBJ2-7
CASSLAGQGNWYEQYF
TGTGCCAGCAGCTTGGCCGGGCAGGGAAATTGGTACGAGCAGTACTTC
>NA|TRBD1|TRBV6-2/TRBV6-3|TRBJ2-1
CASSYVPGQGDYNEQFF
TGTGCCAGCAGTTACGTACCGGGACAGGGGGACTACAATGAGCAGTTCTTC
>NA|NA|TRBV20-1|TRBJ1-1
CSALYSTEAFF
TGCAGTGCCCTGTATAGCACTGAAGCTTTCTTT
>NA|TRBD1|TRBV27|TRBJ2-7
CASSGYPEGAGIEQYF
TGTGCCAGCAGTGGTTACCCTGAGGGGGCAGGGATCGAGCAGTACTTC
>once|NA|TRBV5-6|TRBJ2-7
CASSLGAYEQYF
TGTGCCAGCAGCTTGGGAGCTTACGAGCAGTACTTC
>NA|TRBD1|TRBV5-1|TRBJ1-1
CASSLAGQENTEAFF
TGCGCCAGCAGCTTGGCGGGACAGGAGAACACTGAAGCTTTCTTT
>NA|TRBD1|TRBV19|TRBJ2-1
CASSTQAGGSYNEQFF
TGTGCCAGTAGTACCCAGGCAGGGGGCTCCTACAATGAGCAGTTCTTC
>NA|TRBD1|TRBV29-1|TRBJ2-7
CSMTGTGGSYEQYF
TGCAGCATGACCGGGACAGGGGGCTCCTACGAGCAGTACTTC
>large|TRBD2|TRBV27|TRBJ2-1
CASSTSGGNNEQFF
TGTGCCAGCTCAACTAGCGGGGGAAACAATGAGCAGTTCTTC
>NA|NA|TRBV7-2|TRBJ2-7
CASSLVDYYEQYF
TGTGCCAGCAGCTTAGTAGATTATTACGAGCAGTACTTC
>NA|TRBD1|TRBV11-1|TRBJ2-5
CASSWTRGLGETQYF
TGTGCCAGCAGCTGGACCAGGGGGCTAGGAGAGACCCAGTACTTC
>NA|NA|TRBV6-1|TRBJ1-1
CASSEASGEAFF
TGTGCCAGCAGTGAAGCGTCGGGGGAAGCTTTCTTT
>NA|TRBD1|TRBV7-9|TRBJ1-1
CASSIGQGGYTEAFF
TGTGCCAGCAGCATAGGACAGGGAGGTTACACTGAAGCTTTCTTT
>once|NA|TRBV5-8|TRBJ2-3
CASSPGQGTDTQYF
TGTGCCAGCAGCCCCGGCCAGGGCACAGATACGCAGTATTTT